This T cell receptor (beta chain) stems from a study of regulatory T cells in long-lasting Graves disease. Whole-study context: Antithyroid drugs had been taken by newly diagnosed Graves' patients for under 3 months.

A note on this clonotype: It may be a read error: a sequence one base away is much more abundant.

Construction of TCR beta libraries relied on iRepertoire HTBI primers and on Arm-PCR targeting CDR3 regions. TCRdb passed the multiplex PCR reads through MiXCR, listing each CDR3 protein once. The sample lists roughly 610,000 distinct CDR3 sequences, approximately 16% seen once, with around 11% in the top ten. V was cut by 5 bases and J by 2 bases, with 18 bases left in between. CDR3 size: 16 residues. The germline CDR1 and CDR2 sequences are SEHNR and FQNEAQ (reference sequence). As to time point: newly diagnosed GD, antithyroid drugs for less than 3 months. After RNA was extracted from PBMCs, the TCR library was made from it. The same sample was also used in a study of T cells in Graves' hyperthyroidism and ophthalmopathy.

The rearrangement joins TRBV7-9 to TRBJ2-5, with D maybe TRBD2 (6 bases). Sample: peripheral blood mononuclear cells (PBMCs), taken at new diagnosis, from a patient treated with antithyroid drugs. The receptor's source is a man aged 18 to 35 with Graves disease. The CDR3 loop reads CASSGGPSRQQETQYF. The CDR3 bases are TGTGCCAGCAGCGGAGGGCCCTCACGGCAGCAAGAGACCCAGTACTTC.